This is a list of T cell receptor beta chains from one sample in a study of beta chain features in type 1 diabetes. Sequenced by immunoSEQ multiplex PCR; TCRdb stores in-frame clones only, minus some. The sample holds about 270,000 clones, 12% to 15% seen once. Sequenced input: naive CD4+ T cells from blood. Every receptor here comes from a woman aged 40 to 50 in good health. CDR3s include the opening cysteine and the closing phenylalanine or tryptophan. A D gene is named only where the DNA matches it firmly. Rows may omit the clone size; those that give it use once, few, many or a size class.

V gene: TRBV11-2
D gene: NA
clone size: NA
J gene: TRBJ2-5
CDR3 DNA: TGTGCCAGCAGCCCTAGGCGGGAAGGGAGAGAGACCCAGTACTTC
CDR3 protein: CASSPRREGRETQYF

V gene: TRBV5-1
D gene: NA
clone size: few
J gene: TRBJ1-3
CDR3 DNA: TGCGCCAGCAGCTCCGACTCGATCACCGGAAACACCATATATTTT
CDR3 protein: CASSSDSITGNTIYF

V gene: TRBV2
D gene: NA
clone size: NA
J gene: TRBJ1-2
CDR3 DNA: TGTGCCAGCAGTCAAGGACACAATCTACTTAACTATGGCTACACCTTC
CDR3 protein: CASSQGHNLLNYGYTF

V gene: TRBV6-1
D gene: NA
clone size: NA
J gene: TRBJ2-1
CDR3 DNA: TGTGCCAGCAGTGAGCGGGCAGGCAGTAGTCTCTACAATGAGCAGTTCTTC
CDR3 protein: CASSERAGSSLYNEQFF

V gene: TRBV7-8
D gene: NA
clone size: NA
J gene: TRBJ2-4
CDR3 DNA: TGTGCCAGCAGCCCTATCGGGGGAGCTCTGGCCAAAAACATTCAGTACTTC
CDR3 protein: CASSPIGGALAKNIQYF

V gene: TRBV7-2
D gene: NA
clone size: few
J gene: TRBJ2-7
CDR3 DNA: TGTGCCAGCAGCCCCCCCTCGGGTCTCGCTAACTTCTACGAGCAGTACTTC
CDR3 protein: CASSPPSGLANFYEQYF

V gene: TRBV10-1
D gene: NA
clone size: NA
J gene: TRBJ2-1
CDR3 DNA: TGCGCCAGCCGTGGGGGGCACTACAATGAGCAGTTCTTC
CDR3 protein: CASRGGHYNEQFF

V gene: TRBV4-1
D gene: TRBD1
clone size: once
J gene: TRBJ2-1
CDR3 DNA: TGCGCCAGCAGCCAAGATCTAGGGACAGCTTTCTACAATGAGCAGTTCTTC
CDR3 protein: CASSQDLGTAFYNEQFF

V gene: TRBV5-1
D gene: TRBD1
clone size: NA
J gene: TRBJ2-3
CDR3 DNA: TGCGCCAGCTCCCGGGACAGCTTTACAGATACGCAGTATTTT
CDR3 protein: CASSRDSFTDTQYF

V gene: TRBV6-5
D gene: NA
clone size: few
J gene: TRBJ2-7
CDR3 DNA: TGTGCTGTAGGGGGGGCTCACTCCTACGAGCAGTACTTC
CDR3 protein: CAVGGAHSYEQYF

V gene: TRBV7-9
D gene: TRBD2
clone size: NA
J gene: TRBJ2-1
CDR3 DNA: TGTGCCAGCAGCCAATATAGCGGGGGGACCCTCCATCTGCAGTTCTTC
CDR3 protein: CASSQYSGGTLHLQFF

V gene: TRBV6-6
D gene: TRBD1
clone size: NA
J gene: TRBJ2-2
CDR3 DNA: TGTGCCAGCAGTTACCCGGGACAGGGGTCCGGGGAGCTGTTTTTT
CDR3 protein: CASSYPGQGSGELFF

V gene: TRBV5-1
D gene: TRBD1
clone size: NA
J gene: TRBJ2-2
CDR3 DNA: TGCGCCAGCAGCTTGGCCACGACCCCTCGACGGACAGGGCCCACCGGGGAGCTGTTTTTT
CDR3 protein: CASSLATTPRRTGPTGELFF

V gene: TRBV7-2
D gene: NA
clone size: NA
J gene: TRBJ2-5
CDR3 DNA: TGTGCCAGCAGCTTAAACGGACAGCCAAGGGAGACCCAGTACTTC
CDR3 protein: CASSLNGQPRETQYF

V gene: TRBV5-1
D gene: NA
clone size: few
J gene: TRBJ1-1
CDR3 DNA: TGCGCCAGCAGCTTGCAGGGAGGGAACACTGAAGCTTTCTTT
CDR3 protein: CASSLQGGNTEAFF

V gene: TRBV27
D gene: TRBD1
clone size: few
J gene: TRBJ1-4
CDR3 DNA: TGTGCCAGAATAATAAGCAGGGGGCGATCTGCAACTAATGAAAAACTGTTTTTT
CDR3 protein: CARIISRGRSATNEKLFF

V gene: TRBV12-5
D gene: NA
clone size: NA
J gene: TRBJ1-5
CDR3 DNA: TGTGCTAGTGGTTTGGTCGTAACACCCTCCCCTCAGCCCCAGCATTTT
CDR3 protein: CASGLVVTPSPQPQHF

V gene: TRBV2
D gene: NA
clone size: few
J gene: TRBJ1-5
CDR3 DNA: TGTGCCAGCAGGGAAGGGATGAGAGGTCGCAATCAGCCCCAGCATTTT
CDR3 protein: CASREGMRGRNQPQHF

V gene: TRBV2
D gene: TRBD2
clone size: NA
J gene: TRBJ2-3
CDR3 DNA: TGTGCCAGCACCGCGGGACTAGCGGGGGGACCAGATACGCAGTATTTT
CDR3 protein: CASTAGLAGGPDTQYF

V gene: TRBV7-7
D gene: TRBD1
clone size: few
J gene: TRBJ2-1
CDR3 DNA: TGTGCCAGCAGCCCTAGTAGGGGGCTGGGCTCCTACAATGAGCAGTTCTTC
CDR3 protein: CASSPSRGLGSYNEQFF

V gene: TRBV18
D gene: NA
clone size: NA
J gene: TRBJ2-1
CDR3 DNA: TGTGCCAGCTCGCCCCGCAGTTCCTACAATGAGCAGTTCTTC
CDR3 protein: CASSPRSSYNEQFF

V gene: TRBV25-1
D gene: NA
clone size: NA
J gene: TRBJ2-6
CDR3 DNA: TGTGCCAGCAGTGAATGGCAGGGATCCGGGGCCAACGTCCTGACTTTC
CDR3 protein: CASSEWQGSGANVLTF

V gene: TRBV29-1
D gene: TRBD1
clone size: few
J gene: TRBJ1-1
CDR3 DNA: TGCAGCGTTCGCAGGGGGAGTGCTGAAGCTTTCTTT
CDR3 protein: CSVRRGSAEAFF

V gene: TRBV5-4
D gene: NA
clone size: NA
J gene: TRBJ1-1
CDR3 DNA: TGTGCCAGCAGCCCGGAGAGGGTACGAGGCACTGAAGCTTTCTTT
CDR3 protein: CASSPERVRGTEAFF

V gene: TRBV6-1
D gene: TRBD2
clone size: few
J gene: TRBJ2-1
CDR3 DNA: TGTGCCAGCAGTGCTTTAAGTGCGGGGGGGACGGCGCAGTTCTTC
CDR3 protein: CASSALSAGGTAQFF

V gene: TRBV4-3
D gene: NA
clone size: NA
J gene: TRBJ1-2
CDR3 DNA: TGCGCCAGCAGCCAACTCCCTTATGGCTACACCTTC
CDR3 protein: CASSQLPYGYTF

V gene: TRBV28
D gene: TRBD2
clone size: few
J gene: TRBJ2-7
CDR3 DNA: TGTGCCAGCGTGAAAGGACTAGACCCTGGCTACGAGCAGTACTTC
CDR3 protein: CASVKGLDPGYEQYF

V gene: TRBV2
D gene: NA
clone size: NA
J gene: TRBJ2-2
CDR3 DNA: TGTGCCAGCAGGAGGAGTCCCGGGGAGCTGTTTTTT
CDR3 protein: CASRRSPGELFF

V gene: TRBV27
D gene: NA
clone size: few
J gene: TRBJ2-4
CDR3 DNA: TGTGCCAGCAGTCCGGCAGGGGTGACGGAAAACATTCAGTACTTC
CDR3 protein: CASSPAGVTENIQYF

V gene: TRBV9
D gene: TRBD2
clone size: few
J gene: TRBJ2-2
CDR3 DNA: TGTGCCAGCAGCATCTTAGCGGGAAGGGAACAGACCGGGGAGCTGTTTTTT
CDR3 protein: CASSILAGREQTGELFF

V gene: TRBV7-9
D gene: TRBD2
clone size: NA
J gene: TRBJ2-3
CDR3 DNA: TGTGCCAGCAGCTTATACCCGAGTGGACTAGCTGCAGATACGCAGTATTTT
CDR3 protein: CASSLYPSGLAADTQYF

V gene: TRBV4-1
D gene: TRBD1
clone size: NA
J gene: TRBJ1-5
CDR3 DNA: TGCGCCAGCAGCCCAGACAGGGGAGCTCAGCCCCAGCATTTT
CDR3 protein: CASSPDRGAQPQHF

V gene: TRBV5-6
D gene: NA
clone size: NA
J gene: TRBJ1-2
CDR3 DNA: TGTGCCAGCAGCTCTTCCTCTGGCTACACCTTC
CDR3 protein: CASSSSSGYTF

V gene: TRBV19
D gene: NA
clone size: NA
J gene: TRBJ1-1
CDR3 DNA: TGTGCCAGTAAGGCGGGAACCGTTGAAGCTTTCTTT
CDR3 protein: CASKAGTVEAFF

V gene: TRBV9
D gene: TRBD2
clone size: NA
J gene: TRBJ2-1
CDR3 DNA: TGTGCCAGCAGCGCTAAGTTCCGGGACTACCGATTGATCGAGCAGTTCTTC
CDR3 protein: CASSAKFRDYRLIEQFF

V gene: TRBV5-1
D gene: TRBD2
clone size: few
J gene: TRBJ2-7
CDR3 DNA: TGCGCCAGCAGCTTCAGCGGGACTCCCTACGAGCAGTACTTC
CDR3 protein: CASSFSGTPYEQYF

V gene: TRBV6-6
D gene: NA
clone size: few
J gene: TRBJ1-1
CDR3 DNA: TGTGCCAGCAGTCAACCGACAGGAACAGCTTTCTTT
CDR3 protein: CASSQPTGTAFF

V gene: TRBV7-2
D gene: NA
clone size: NA
J gene: TRBJ2-7
CDR3 DNA: TGTGCCAGCAGCTTAATCGTGGGCCCTCCGCCGGGGGAGCAGTACTTC
CDR3 protein: CASSLIVGPPPGEQYF

V gene: TRBV4-1
D gene: TRBD2
clone size: NA
J gene: TRBJ2-7
CDR3 DNA: TGCGCCAGCAGCCAGCCCAGGGAGGGTTACGAGCAGTACTTC
CDR3 protein: CASSQPREGYEQYF

V gene: TRBV5-4
D gene: NA
clone size: few
J gene: TRBJ2-2
CDR3 DNA: TGTGCCAGCAGCTTGGACAGAGACACCGGGGAGCTGTTTTTT
CDR3 protein: CASSLDRDTGELFF

V gene: TRBV7-2
D gene: NA
clone size: few
J gene: TRBJ1-2
CDR3 DNA: TGTGCCAGCAGCACCGACACCTATGGCTACACCTTC
CDR3 protein: CASSTDTYGYTF

V gene: TRBV2
D gene: NA
clone size: NA
J gene: TRBJ2-5
CDR3 DNA: TGTGCCAGCAATCGGGACTTCCAAGAGACCCAGTACTTC
CDR3 protein: CASNRDFQETQYF

V gene: TRBV5-1
D gene: TRBD1
clone size: NA
J gene: TRBJ2-7
CDR3 DNA: TGCGCCAGCAGCTCCTGGGACAGGGCGACCTACGAGCAGTACTTC
CDR3 protein: CASSSWDRATYEQYF

V gene: TRBV5-1
D gene: NA
clone size: NA
J gene: TRBJ1-2
CDR3 DNA: TGCGCCAGCAGCTTGGGGACAGTCGGGGCTGGCTACACCTTC
CDR3 protein: CASSLGTVGAGYTF

V gene: TRBV5-1
D gene: TRBD2
clone size: NA
J gene: TRBJ2-3
CDR3 DNA: TGCGCCAGCAGCTTCTTAGCGGGGGTTAGCACAGATACGCAGTATTTT
CDR3 protein: CASSFLAGVSTDTQYF

V gene: TRBV18
D gene: NA
clone size: few
J gene: TRBJ2-1
CDR3 DNA: TGTGCCAGCTCACCTAATGCAGGGCCGCCCTACAATGAGCAGTTCTTC
CDR3 protein: CASSPNAGPPYNEQFF

V gene: TRBV6-1
D gene: NA
clone size: NA
J gene: TRBJ1-2
CDR3 DNA: TGTGCCAGCAGTGAGATACAGGGCGCTGGCTACACCTTC
CDR3 protein: CASSEIQGAGYTF

V gene: TRBV5-1
D gene: NA
clone size: few
J gene: TRBJ2-5
CDR3 DNA: TGCGCCAGCAGCTTGGTGGTCAGGGCGGAGACCCAGTACTTC
CDR3 protein: CASSLVVRAETQYF

V gene: TRBV18
D gene: NA
clone size: NA
J gene: TRBJ2-5
CDR3 DNA: TGTGCCAGCTCATCGGCCGGACTACTCGGTGGGGAGACCCAGTACTTC
CDR3 protein: CASSSAGLLGGETQYF